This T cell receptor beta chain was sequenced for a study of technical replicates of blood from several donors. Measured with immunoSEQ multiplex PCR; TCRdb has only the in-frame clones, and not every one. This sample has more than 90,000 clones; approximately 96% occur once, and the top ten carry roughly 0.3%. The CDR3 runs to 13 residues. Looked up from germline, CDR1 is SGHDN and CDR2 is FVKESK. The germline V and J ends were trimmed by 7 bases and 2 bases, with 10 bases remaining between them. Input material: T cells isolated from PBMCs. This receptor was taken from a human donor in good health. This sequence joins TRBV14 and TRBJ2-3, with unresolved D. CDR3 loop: CASTYLLTDTQYF. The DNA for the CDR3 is TGTGCCAGCACCTATCTGCTCACAGATACGCAGTATTTT.